Below, 20 T cell receptor beta chains from the same sample are listed, as sequenced in a study of cytomegalovirus exposure and HLA in healthy donors. PCR was performed using 60 Vbeta and 13 Jbeta primers. TCRdb's table, derived via immunoSEQ multiplex PCR, lists solely in-frame clones and lacks some. The table shows some 67,000 clones, with around 80% occurring only once. Specimen: PBMCs. These receptors were collected from a man aged 35 to 55 in good health and CMV-seronegative.

The J gene is TRBJ1-5, the V gene TRBV19; no clear D gene. V was clipped by 3 bases and J by 0 bases, with 6 bases between them. The CDR3 runs 14 residues. Germline lookup yields CDR1 LNHDA and CDR2 SQIVND (reference sequence). This CDR3 reads CASSIPSSNQPQHF. The CDR3 DNA follows: TGTGCCAGTAGTATCCCGAGTAGCAATCAGCCCCAGCATTTT.

This clone has a single count. The chain joins TRBV18 to TRBJ2-7; 7 nucleotides agree with TRBD1. J gave up 6 bases and V 1 base, and 6 bases lay outside the gene matches. This CDR3 is built from 14 residues. CDR1 is KGHSH, CDR2 LQKENI, per germline. The CDR3 is CASSPLARDSEQYF. The CDR3 DNA sequence: TGTGCCAGCTCACCACTGGCCCGGGACAGCGAGCAGTACTTC.

The chain joins TRBV5-1 to TRBJ2-7, with 7 positions matching TRBD2. The germline CDR1 and CDR2 sequences are SGHRS and YFSETQ. Trimming at V came to 4 bases and at J to 0 bases, leaving 10 bases not matched to a gene. The length of the CDR3 is 16 residues. Here the CDR3 reads CASSEMRGGGSYEQYF. The CDR3 nucleotides read TGCGCCAGCAGCGAAATGAGGGGCGGGGGCTCCTACGAGCAGTACTTC.

The chain combines TRBV9 with TRBJ1-3; D gene unclear. The CDR3 contains 13 residues. Germline V gives CDR1 SGDLS, CDR2 YYNGEE. The V gene lost 0 bases and the J gene lost 6 bases, with 7 bases spanning the gap. This CDR3 is CASSVDSPNTIYF. DNA of the CDR3: TGTGCCAGCAGCGTAGACAGCCCAAACACCATATATTTT.

This chain links TRBV11-2 with TRBJ1-1; D gene unclear. Per the germline V gene, CDR1 is SGHAT and CDR2 is FQNNGV. The CDR3 loop spans 11 amino acids. The V and J ends lost 4 bases and 3 bases respectively, with 3 bases between them. The CDR3 here is CASSSYTEAFF. The CDR3 DNA reads as TGTGCCAGCAGCTCTTACACTGAAGCTTTCTTT.

Only a few counts were recorded for this clone. The V gene is TRBV5-1, the J gene TRBJ1-4; D remains unclear. The CDR3 loop spans 14 amino acids. V was trimmed by 5 bases and J by 6 bases, leaving 14 bases between them. The germline V gene has CDR1 SGHRS and CDR2 YFSETQ. CDR3 in DNA: TGCGCCAGCAGACCGCGGTTGACTGATGAAAAACTGTTTTTT. Its protein product is CASRPRLTDEKLFF.

This chain uses TRBV5-1 with TRBJ1-2, with no clear D. The CDR3 extends over 13 amino acids. The germline V gene has CDR1 SGHRS and CDR2 YFSETQ. V gave up 0 bases and J gave up 3 bases, with 6 bases separating them. CDR3 loop: CASSLGAYYGYTF. The CDR3 DNA is TGCGCCAGCAGCTTGGGGGCCTACTATGGCTACACCTTC.

The CDR3 coding sequence is TGTGCCAGCAGCTTTGGGGCCAGGGGAAGAGGGACTGAAGCTTTCTTT. It encodes CASSFGARGRGTEAFF. The chain recombines TRBV11-2 with TRBJ1-1, with a possible D match to TRBD1 (6 bases). Germline CDR1 SGHAT, CDR2 FQNNGV. CDR3 length equals 16 residues. Trimming stripped 3 bases from V and 5 bases from J, with 19 bases between.

This clone has only a few counts. The chain carries TRBV5-1 and TRBJ1-1; possible D gene TRBD1, 6 bases. Trimming pared 3 bases from V and 4 bases from J, leaving 10 bases between. Germline V lookup: CDR1 SGHRS, CDR2 YFSETQ. This CDR3 has 13 amino acids. CDR3 protein: CASSSTGPTEAFF. The CDR3 region has the DNA TGCGCCAGCAGCTCCACAGGGCCCACTGAAGCTTTCTTT.

This clone was detected a few times. The chain employs TRBV6-6 and TRBJ1-1; no reliable D call. CDR1 is MNHNY and CDR2 is SVGAGI in the germline V gene (reference sequence). The CDR3 totals 13 residues. With 2 bases removed from V and 3 bases from J, the gap between germline ends came to 7 bases. The CDR3 sequence is CASSYRSDTEAFF. In DNA, the CDR3 is TGTGCCAGCAGTTACCGGTCGGACACTGAAGCTTTCTTT.

V usage is TRBV2 and J usage is TRBJ1-6; D not resolved. Germline CDR1 SNHLY, CDR2 FYNNEI. The CDR3 loop spans 13 amino acids. With 7 bases removed from V and 0 bases from J, the gap between germline ends came to 4 bases. The CDR3 bases are TGTGCCAGCATCTCCTCCTATAATTCACCCCTCCACTTT. It yields the protein CASISSYNSPLHF. Full variable domain (missing parts from reference TRBV2 and TRBJ1-6): EPEVTQTPSHQVTQMGQEVILRCVPISNHLYFYWYRQILGQKVEFLVSFYNNEISEKSEIFDDQFSVERPDGSNFTLKIRSTKLEDSAMYFCASISSYNSPLHFGNGTRLTVT.

V gene TRBV28 combines with J gene TRBJ1-4, with D perhaps matching TRBD1 (6 bases). This CDR3 region has 15 residues. V lost 3 bases and J 5 bases, leaving 13 bases between the germline ends. Per germline, CDR1 MDHEN and CDR2 SYDVKM. CDR3 protein: CASSFGGGGNEKLFF. The CDR3 DNA follows: TGTGCCAGCAGTTTCGGCGGGGGGGGCAATGAAAAACTGTTTTTT.

The rearrangement links TRBV6-5 to TRBJ1-5; tentative D call: TRBD1 (6 bases). V was pared by 0 bases and J by 6 bases, with 15 bases between. In germline, CDR1 is MNHEY, CDR2 SVGAGI. This CDR3 is 16 amino acids long. The CDR3 loop reads CASSYSGRGGRQPQHF. DNA of the CDR3: TGTGCCAGCAGTTACTCAGGCAGGGGCGGGCGTCAGCCCCAGCATTTT.

The chain employs TRBV19 and TRBJ2-5; possible D gene TRBD1, 6 bases. With the DNA end fitting TRBJ2-7 better, the J assignment may be wrong. The CDR3 consists of 13 residues. CDR1 and CDR2 (germline): LNHDA, SQIVND (reference sequence). For the CDR3, the DNA is TGTGCCAGTAGTTCTACAGGGTCCTACGAGCAGTACTTC. Translating it yields CASSSTGSYEQYF.

CDR3 nucleotide sequence: TGTGCCAGCAGCCGGACTGAGAATGAGCAGTTCTTC. This sequence encodes CASSRTENEQFF. V is TRBV7-9 and J is TRBJ2-1; D possibly corresponds to TRBD2 (5 bases). Trimming shortened V by 5 bases and J by 7 bases, and 9 bases separated the two germline ends. This CDR3 comprises 12 residues. CDR1 SEHNR and CDR2 FQNEAQ come from the germline V gene (reference sequence).

As concerns this clone: At one boundary the junction diverges from the germline segment, which might be a read error. The rearrangement links TRBV7-2 to TRBJ1-6, with 7 positions matching TRBD1. The CDR3 covers 15 residues. From germline, CDR1 is SGHTA and CDR2 FQGNSA. The DNA of the CDR3 is TGTGCCAGCAGCCTAGCCAGGGGGTATAATTCACCCCTCCACTTT. It translates to CASSLARGYNSPLHF.

A single count supports this clone. The chain is built from TRBV6-5 and TRBJ1-2; no reliable D call. CDR1 and CDR2 (germline): MNHEY, SVGAGI. V lost 6 bases to trimming and J lost 3 bases, with 5 bases between them. CDR3 size: 11 residues. The CDR3 DNA reads as TGTGCCAGCAGCTCGTACTATGGCTACACCTTC. Encoded protein: CASSSYYGYTF.

In this sample, this clone turned up a few times. This chain joins TRBV4-1 and TRBJ1-4; the D gene is possibly TRBD1 (5 bases). The CDR3 contains 15 residues. The ends were cut back, 4 bases at V and 8 bases at J, with 17 bases in the middle. CDR1 MGHRA and CDR2 YSYEKL come from the germline V gene. CDR3 sequence reads: CASSPTPTEREKLFF. CDR3 nucleotide sequence: TGCGCCAGCAGCCCGACACCGACAGAACGCGAAAAACTGTTTTTT.

The CDR3 DNA reads as TGTGCCAGCAGCTTGGCCGGGGCAGGGGGCCTTCCCCAGCATTTT. Its translation is CASSLAGAGGLPQHF. This chain uses TRBV5-6 with TRBJ1-5; TRBD1 matches at 8 bases. The CDR3 is made up of 15 amino acids. V lost 0 bases, J lost 10 bases, and 9 bases stayed unmatched. Germline values: CDR1 SGHDT, CDR2 YYEEEE. Full variable domain (missing parts from reference TRBV5-6 and TRBJ1-5): DAGVTQSPTHLIKTRGQQVTLRCSPKSGHDTVSWYQQALGQGPQFIFQYYEEEERQRGNFPDRFSGHQFPNYSSELNVNALLLGDSALYLCASSLAGAGGLPQHFGDGTRLSIL.

The chain has TRBV18 and TRBJ2-5; maybe TRBD2 (5 bases). The length of the CDR3 is 13 residues. V was pared by 6 bases and J by 4 bases, with 12 bases between. The germline V gene has CDR1 KGHSH and CDR2 LQKENI. Here the CDR3 DNA reads TGTGCCAGCTCCCGGGGTGTGATAGAGACCCAGTACTTC. It codes for CASSRGVIETQYF. Variable domain in full (rest from reference TRBV18 and TRBJ2-5): NAGVMQNPRHLVRRRGQEARLRCSPMKGHSHVYWYRQLPEEGLKFMVYLQKENIIDESGMPKERFSAEFPKEGPSILRIQQVVRGDSAAYFCASSRGVIETQYFGPGTRLLVL.